Described below is a single T cell receptor (beta chain) sequence and its context. Its antigen is still unknown. CDR3 length: 14 residues. The V gene's germline CDR1 is KGHDR and CDR2 SFDVKD. Trimming cost V 4 bases and J 6 bases, with 11 bases left between them. Selection for sequencing was limited to patients who had shown CD8+CD57+ cell expansion by flow cytometry. The use of genomic DNA as template underpinned the TCR beta VDJ and CDR3 profiling. MiXCR, applied by TCRdb to the reads, yields one record per CDR3 protein. In the table there are 150,000 or so distinct CDR3 sequences, less than 60% of which are singletons. The source of the sample is a study of CD8+CD57+ T cells in acquired aplastic anemia. Study overall: Recorded DNA amounts for sorted CD4+ and CD8+ cells had an average of about 3.5 ug. Study-wide results and limits: About 28 sequences, all CD8+ CDR3, were shared between patients and controls.

Material for sequencing was sorted CD4+, CD8+, or CD8+CD57+ T cells (not recorded which) from PBMCs. The chain is built from TRBV24-1 and TRBJ2-2; D not resolved. The clonotype comes from a human donor with aplastic anemia. CDR3 bases: TGTGCCACCAGTGACTGGGCGCAAGCCGGGGAGCTGTTTTTT. It translates to CATSDWAQAGELFF.